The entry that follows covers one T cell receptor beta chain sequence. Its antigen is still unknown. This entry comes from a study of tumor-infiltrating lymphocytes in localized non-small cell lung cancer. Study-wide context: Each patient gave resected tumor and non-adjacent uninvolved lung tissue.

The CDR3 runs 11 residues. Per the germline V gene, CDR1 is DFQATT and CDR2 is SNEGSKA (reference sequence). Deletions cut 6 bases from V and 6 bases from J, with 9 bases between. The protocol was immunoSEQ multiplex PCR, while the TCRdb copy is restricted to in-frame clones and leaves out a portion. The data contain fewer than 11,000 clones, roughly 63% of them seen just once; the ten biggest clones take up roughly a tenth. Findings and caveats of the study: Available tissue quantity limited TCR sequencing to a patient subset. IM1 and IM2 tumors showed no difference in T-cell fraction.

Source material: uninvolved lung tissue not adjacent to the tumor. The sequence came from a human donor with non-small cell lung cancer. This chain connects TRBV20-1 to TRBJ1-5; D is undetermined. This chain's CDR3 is CSALAGQPQHF. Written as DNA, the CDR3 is TGCAGTGCCTTGGCGGGTCAGCCCCAGCATTTT.